What follows describes a single TCR beta chain. This record comes from a study of T cell repertoires in ileal Crohn's disease. Sample time point: neoterminal ileum biopsy at postoperative endoscopy, about 6 months after surgery. Clones were sequenced by immunoSEQ multiplex PCR, and TCRdb holds only the in-frame ones, with some missing. The repertoire includes 12,000 or so clones, 75% to 90% of them detected once, and about a tenth sits in the top ten. The CDR3 is made up of 13 amino acids. CDR1 is SEHNR, CDR2 FQNEAQ, per germline (reference sequence). V dropped 5 bases and J dropped 4 bases, with 9 bases sitting between them.

The TCR was taken from an adult with Crohn's disease. V is TRBV7-9 and J is TRBJ1-3; D is ambiguous. Specimen: ileal tissue. The CDR3 protein is CASSPAGGNTIYF. CDR3 bases: TGTGCCAGCAGCCCCGCGGGAGGAAACACCATATATTTT.